This TCR beta chain was found in a study of patients and donors after allogeneic stem cell transplantation. TCRdb itself ran the RT-PCR reads through MiXCR, one entry per CDR3 protein. The table lists 800,000 to 1,000,000 distinct CDR3 sequences, about a sixth of them singletons. This clonotype was seen a handful of times. V shed 2 bases, J shed 12 bases, and the junction held 3 bases outside the gene matches. The germline CDR1 and CDR2 sequences are SNHLY and FYNNEI. This CDR3 region has 12 residues. Sequenced input: blood, either unsorted or a sorted T cell fraction (not recorded which). V and J are TRBV2 and TRBJ2-1, with 8 bases identical to TRBD1. This receptor was obtained from a human donor who was either an allogeneic HSCT recipient or a stem cell or donor lymphocyte infusion donor (not recorded which). It is not recorded whose cells these are; they may come from a transplant donor. CDR3 sequence: CASSETDRGQFF. The CDR3 coding sequence is TGTGCCAGCAGTGAAACTGACAGGGGGCAGTTCTTC.